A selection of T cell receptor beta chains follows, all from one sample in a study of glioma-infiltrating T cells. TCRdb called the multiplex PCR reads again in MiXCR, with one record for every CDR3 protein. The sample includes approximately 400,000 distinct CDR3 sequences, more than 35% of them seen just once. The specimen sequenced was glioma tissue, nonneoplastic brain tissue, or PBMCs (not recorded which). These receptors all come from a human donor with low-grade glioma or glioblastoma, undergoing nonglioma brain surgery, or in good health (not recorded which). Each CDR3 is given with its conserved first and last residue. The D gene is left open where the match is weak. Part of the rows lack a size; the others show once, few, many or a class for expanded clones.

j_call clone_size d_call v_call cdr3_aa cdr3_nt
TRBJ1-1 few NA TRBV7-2 CASSLELGRINTEAFF TGTGCCAGCAGCTTAGAACTGGGACGGATTAACACTGAAGCTTTCTTT
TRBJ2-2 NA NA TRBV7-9 CASSHNRQDTGELFF TGTGCCAGCAGCCATAACAGACAGGACACCGGGGAGCTGTTTTTT
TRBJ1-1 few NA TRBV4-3 CASSLESRMNTEAFF TGCGCCAGCAGCCTTGAGAGCCGTATGAACACTGAAGCTTTCTTT
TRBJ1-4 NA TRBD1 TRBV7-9 CASSSQGAGEKLFF TGTGCCAGCAGCTCACAGGGGGCAGGCGAAAAACTGTTTTTT
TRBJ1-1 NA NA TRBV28 CASRGYRVGTEAFF TGTGCCAGCAGGGGCTACAGGGTGGGAACTGAAGCTTTCTTT
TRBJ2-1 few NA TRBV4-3 CASSQEGGGPVVNEQFF TGCGCCAGCAGCCAAGAAGGTGGAGGGCCGGTGGTCAATGAGCAGTTCTTC
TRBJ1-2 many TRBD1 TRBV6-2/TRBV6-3 CASSSTGSYGYTF TGTGCCAGCAGTTCGACAGGGAGCTATGGCTACACCTTC
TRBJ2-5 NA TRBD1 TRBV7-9 CARNSIHRGEQETQYF TGTGCCAGAAACTCGATCCACAGGGGTGAACAAGAGACCCAGTACTTC
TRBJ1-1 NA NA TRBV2 CASSEDSEAFF TGTGCCAGCAGTGAGGACAGTGAGGCTTTCTTT
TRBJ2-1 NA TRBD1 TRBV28 CASSFRGQGMENEQFF TGTGCCAGCAGTTTCCGTGGACAGGGGATGGAGAATGAGCAGTTCTTC
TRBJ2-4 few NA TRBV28 CASSPGGAGKNIQYF TGTGCCAGCAGCCCCGGGGGAGCGGGCAAAAACATTCAGTACTTC
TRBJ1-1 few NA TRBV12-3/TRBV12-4 CASSSLGRAGDTEAFF TGTGCCAGCAGTTCCCTGGGCAGGGCGGGCGACACTGAAGCTTTCTTT
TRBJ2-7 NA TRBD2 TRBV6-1 CASSLSWASGHSYEQYF TGTGCCAGCAGCCTATCCTGGGCTAGCGGGCACTCCTACGAGCAGTACTTC
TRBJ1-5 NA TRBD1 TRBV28 CASSLNLDRVGSQPQHF TGTGCCAGTAGTCTGAATCTCGACAGGGTTGGCAGTCAGCCCCAGCATTTT
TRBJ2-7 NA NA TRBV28 CASSLYPGKYRFRSESREQYF TGTGCCAGCAGTTTATACCCGGGCAAATATCGGTTTCGGTCGGAATCACGCGAGCAGTACTTC
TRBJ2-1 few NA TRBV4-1 CASSRGWGGVSYNEQFF TGCGCCAGCAGCCGGGGGTGGGGCGGAGTGTCCTACAATGAGCAGTTCTTC
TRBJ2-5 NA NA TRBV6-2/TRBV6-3 CASLAGGTQYF TGTGCCAGCCTCGCAGGCGGGACCCAGTACTTC
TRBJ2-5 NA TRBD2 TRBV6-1 CASSEALAGWETQYF TGTGCCAGCAGTGAAGCGTTAGCGGGATGGGAGACCCAGTACTTC
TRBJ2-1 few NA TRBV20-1 CSASGPDDAYFDEQFF TGCAGTGCCTCCGGCCCCGACGATGCATATTTCGATGAGCAGTTCTTC
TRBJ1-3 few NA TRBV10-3 CASGSISGNTIYF TGTGCCAGCGGGTCGATCTCTGGAAACACCATATATTTT
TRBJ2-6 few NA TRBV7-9 CASPPYSGANVLTF TGTGCCAGCCCGCCCTACTCTGGGGCCAACGTCCTGACTTTC
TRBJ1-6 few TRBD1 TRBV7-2 CASSVGFRTGSPLHF TGTGCCAGCAGTGTTGGCTTCAGGACAGGATCACCCCTCCACTTT
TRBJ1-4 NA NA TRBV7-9 CASSQYNEKLFF TGTGCCAGCAGCCAATATAATGAAAAACTGTTTTTT
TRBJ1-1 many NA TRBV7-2 CASSRGRWIGAFF TGTGCCAGCAGCAGGGGGAGATGGATAGGTGCTTTCTTT
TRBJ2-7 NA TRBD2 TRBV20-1 CSARTSGLSLYEQYF TGCAGTGCACGGACTAGCGGGCTGTCTCTCTACGAGCAGTACTTC
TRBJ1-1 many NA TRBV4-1 CASSQDDQVNTEAFF TGCGCCAGCAGCCAAGATGACCAGGTAAACACTGAAGCTTTCTTT
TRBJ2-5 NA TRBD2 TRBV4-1 CASSQTSGRRGETQYF TGCGCCAGCAGCCAAACTAGCGGGAGAAGGGGGGAGACCCAGTACTTC
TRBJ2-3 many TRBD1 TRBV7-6 CASSLGQGGLGDTQYF TGTGCCAGCAGCTTAGGACAGGGGGGTCTGGGGGATACGCAGTATTTT
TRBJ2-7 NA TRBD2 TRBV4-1 CASSQDVTASGLTYEQYF TGCGCCAGCAGCCAAGATGTAACGGCTAGCGGGCTGACCTACGAGCAGTACTTC
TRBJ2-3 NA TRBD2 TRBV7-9 CASSSGLFVATDTQYF TGTGCCAGCAGCTCGGGACTATTTGTAGCTACAGATACGCAGTATTTT
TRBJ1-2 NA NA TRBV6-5 CASNLRAADYDYTF TGTGCCAGCAATTTGAGGGCAGCAGACTATGACTACACCTTC
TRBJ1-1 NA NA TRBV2 CASRGPGPEAFF TGTGCCAGCCGAGGTCCGGGTCCTGAAGCTTTCTTT
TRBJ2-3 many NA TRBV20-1 CSAFSIKRLSTDTQYF TGCAGTGCTTTTTCGATTAAGCGGCTTAGCACAGATACGCAGTATTTT
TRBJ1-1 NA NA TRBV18 CASSPRGGPSTEAFF TGTGCCAGCTCACCACGGGGAGGTCCGAGCACTGAAGCTTTCTTT
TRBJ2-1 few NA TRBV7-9 CASSSAGWNEQFF TGTGCCAGCAGCTCGGCAGGGTGGAATGAGCAGTTCTTC
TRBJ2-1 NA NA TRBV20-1 CSAREGSGAYNEQFF TGCAGTGCTAGAGAGGGTAGCGGAGCCTACAATGAGCAGTTCTTC
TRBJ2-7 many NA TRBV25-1 CASSEGYGQYF TGTGCCAGCAGTGAAGGGTACGGGCAGTACTTC
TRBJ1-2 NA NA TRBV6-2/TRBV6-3 CASSPEGVGYGYTF TGTGCCAGCAGTCCGGAGGGGGTTGGCTATGGCTACACCTTC
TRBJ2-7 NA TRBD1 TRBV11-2 CASSQGTGRNEQYF TGTGCCAGCAGCCAAGGGACAGGGAGGAACGAGCAGTACTTC
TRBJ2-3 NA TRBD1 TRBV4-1 CARSQDRGMGTDTQYF TGCGCCAGAAGCCAAGACAGGGGAATGGGTACAGATACGCAGTATTTT
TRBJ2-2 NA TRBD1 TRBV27 CATGGDRDLTNTGELFF TGTGCCACCGGAGGGGACAGGGATCTTACGAACACCGGGGAGCTGTTTTTT
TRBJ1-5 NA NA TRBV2 CASNDRWRNQPQHF TGTGCCAGCAACGACCGCTGGCGCAATCAGCCCCAGCATTTT
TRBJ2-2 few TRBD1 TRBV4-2 CASSLQQGVDTGELFF TGTGCCAGCAGCCTTCAACAGGGGGTCGACACCGGGGAGCTGTTTTTT